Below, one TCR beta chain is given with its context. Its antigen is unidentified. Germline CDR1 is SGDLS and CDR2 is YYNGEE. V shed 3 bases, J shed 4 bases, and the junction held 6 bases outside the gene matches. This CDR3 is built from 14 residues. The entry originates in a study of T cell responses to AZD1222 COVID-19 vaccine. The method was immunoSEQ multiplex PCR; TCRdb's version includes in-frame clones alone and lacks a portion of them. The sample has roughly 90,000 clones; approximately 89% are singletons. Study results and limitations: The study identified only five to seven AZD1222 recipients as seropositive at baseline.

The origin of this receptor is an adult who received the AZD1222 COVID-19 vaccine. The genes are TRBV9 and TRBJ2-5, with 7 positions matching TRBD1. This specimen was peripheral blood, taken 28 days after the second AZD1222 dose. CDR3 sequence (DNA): TGTGCCAGCAGCGCCCCAGGGGGAAGAGAGACCCAGTACTTC. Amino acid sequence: CASSAPGGRETQYF. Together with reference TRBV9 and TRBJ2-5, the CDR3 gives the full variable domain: DSGVTQTPKHLITATGQRVTLRCSPRSGDLSVYWYQQSLDQGLQFLIQYYNGEERAKGNILERFSAQQFPDLHSELNLSSLELGDSALYFCASSAPGGRETQYFGPGTRLLVL.